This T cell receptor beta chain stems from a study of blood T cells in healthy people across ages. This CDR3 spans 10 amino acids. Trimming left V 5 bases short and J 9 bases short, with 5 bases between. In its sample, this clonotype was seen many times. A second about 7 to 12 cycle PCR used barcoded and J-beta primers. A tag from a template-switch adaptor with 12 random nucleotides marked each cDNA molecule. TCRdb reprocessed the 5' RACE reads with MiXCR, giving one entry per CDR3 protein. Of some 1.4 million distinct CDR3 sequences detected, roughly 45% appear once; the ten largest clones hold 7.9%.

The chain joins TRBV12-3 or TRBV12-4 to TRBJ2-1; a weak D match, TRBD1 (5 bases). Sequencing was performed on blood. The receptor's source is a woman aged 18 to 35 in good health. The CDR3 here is CASSRGEQFF. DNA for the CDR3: TGTGCCAGCAGTAGGGGTGAGCAGTTCTTC.